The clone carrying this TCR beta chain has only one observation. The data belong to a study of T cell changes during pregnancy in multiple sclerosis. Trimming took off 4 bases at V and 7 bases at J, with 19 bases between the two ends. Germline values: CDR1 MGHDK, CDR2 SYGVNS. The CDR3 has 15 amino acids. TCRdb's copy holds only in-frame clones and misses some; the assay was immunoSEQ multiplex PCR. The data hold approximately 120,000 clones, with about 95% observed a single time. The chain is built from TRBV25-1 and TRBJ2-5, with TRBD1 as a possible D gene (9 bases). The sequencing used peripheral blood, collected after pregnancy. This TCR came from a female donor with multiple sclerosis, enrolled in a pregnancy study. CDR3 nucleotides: TGTGCCAGCAGTGGCACACAGGGGGCGGGAGGGACCCAGTACTTC. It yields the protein CASSGTQGAGGTQYF.